Listed here are 4 T cell receptor beta chains from one sample, sequenced in a study of blood T cell repertoires in COVID-19 (TCRdb year 2020). The library was built by means of the immunoSEQ multiplex PCR assay. TCRdb carries this immuneACCESS record with in-frame sequences only. Its versions omit some clonotypes, under half of them owing to an unresolved V gene in the studies checked, with the rest unexplained. The sample contains about 150,000 clones, just under 85% of them found a single time. Over 7% of the sample rests with the top ten. The sequenced sample was peripheral blood. These receptors came from a woman over 75 with COVID-19, enrolled during active disease.

The V and J genes are TRBV7-9 and TRBJ1-4; D uncertain. V lost 4 bases to trimming and J lost 6 bases, with 9 bases between them. The CDR3 runs to 13 residues. CDR1 and CDR2 (germline): SEHNR, FQNEAQ (reference sequence). CDR3 in amino acids: CASSSIGYEKLFF. CDR3 nucleotides: TGTGCCAGCAGCTCGATTGGCTATGAAAAACTGTTTTTT.

This chain uses TRBV15 with TRBJ2-5, with 8 bases lining up with TRBD2. V gave up 5 bases and J gave up 5 bases; unmatched junction bases: 10. The germline gives CDR1 LNHNV, CDR2 YYDKDF (reference sequence). This CDR3 has 15 residues. CDR3 region: CATSPGGPSKETQYF. CDR3 DNA sequence: TGTGCCACCAGCCCGGGAGGGCCATCGAAGGAGACCCAGTACTTC. Complete variable domain (other parts from reference TRBV15 and TRBJ2-5): DAMVIQNPRYQVTQFGKPVTLSCSQTLNHNVMYWYQQKSSQAPKLLFHYYDKDFNNEADTPDNFQSRRPNTSFCFLDIRSPGLGDTAMYLCATSPGGPSKETQYFGPGTRLLVL.

The CDR3 sequence: CASNPGLAGGRDWETQYF. The DNA for the CDR3 is TGTGCCAGCAACCCCGGACTAGCGGGGGGACGGGATTGGGAGACCCAGTACTTC. The rearrangement links TRBV6-2 or TRBV6-3 to TRBJ2-5; 14 bases align to TRBD2. The CDR3 has 18 amino acids. The V gene end was trimmed by 7 bases and the J gene end by 5 bases; junction bases not matched to a gene: 15. Germline lookup yields CDR1 MNHEY and CDR2 SVGEGT.

The chain combines TRBV23-1 with TRBJ1-3; D is perhaps TRBD1 (5 bases). TRBV23-1 is designated an ORF whose function remains uncertain. This CDR3 contains 16 residues. V gave up 0 bases and J gave up 4 bases, with 13 bases separating them. The CDR3 here is CASSQSTVYKGNTIYF. CDR3 nucleotides: TGCGCCAGCAGTCAATCGACAGTCTACAAAGGAAACACCATATATTTT.